Listed here is a single T cell receptor (beta chain). The data are from a study of blood T cell repertoires in COVID-19. The CDR3 is made up of 13 amino acids. Deletions cut 3 bases from V and 6 bases from J, with 8 bases between. CDR1 is SGHTA and CDR2 is FQGTGA in the germline V gene. Source study methods: Reference gene primer amplification gave nucleated cell count estimates. The method was immunoSEQ multiplex PCR; TCRdb's version includes in-frame clones alone and lacks a portion of them. V, J and clone size reflect that table, while D and trimming were determined from the DNA. Of nearly 200,000 clones detected, roughly 84% appear once; the ten largest clones hold around 7.5%.

This rearrangement joins TRBV7-3 to TRBJ2-2, with D perhaps TRBD1 (5 bases). The sequenced material came from PBMCs or T cells enriched from blood (not recorded which). This receptor was identified in a middle-aged man who had recovered from COVID-19. DNA for the CDR3: TGTGCCAGCAGCTTGGGGCTCGCCGGGGAGCTGTTTTTT. The encoded protein is CASSLGLAGELFF.